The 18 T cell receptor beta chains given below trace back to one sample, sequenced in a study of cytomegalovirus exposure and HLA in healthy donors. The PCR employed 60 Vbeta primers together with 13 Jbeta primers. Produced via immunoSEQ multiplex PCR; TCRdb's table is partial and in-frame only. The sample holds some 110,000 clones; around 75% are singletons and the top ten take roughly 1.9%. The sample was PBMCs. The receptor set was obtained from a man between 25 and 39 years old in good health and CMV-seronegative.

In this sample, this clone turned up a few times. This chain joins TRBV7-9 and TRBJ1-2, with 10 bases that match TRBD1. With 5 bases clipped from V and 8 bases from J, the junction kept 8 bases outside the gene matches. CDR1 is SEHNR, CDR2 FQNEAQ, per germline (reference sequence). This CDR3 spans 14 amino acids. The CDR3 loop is CASSTSGTGVGYTF. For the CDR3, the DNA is TGTGCCAGCAGCACATCCGGGACAGGGGTCGGCTACACCTTC. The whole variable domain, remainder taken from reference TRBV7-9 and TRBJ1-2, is DTGVSQNPRHKITKRGQNVTFRCDPISEHNRLYWYRQTLGQGPEFLTYFQNEAQLEKSRLLSDRFSAERPKGSFSTLEIQRTEQGDSAMYLCASSTSGTGVGYTFGSGTRLTVV.

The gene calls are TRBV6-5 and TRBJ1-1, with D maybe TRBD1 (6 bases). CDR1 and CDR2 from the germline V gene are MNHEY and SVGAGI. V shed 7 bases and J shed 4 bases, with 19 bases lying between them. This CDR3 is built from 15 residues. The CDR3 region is CASTNDGGQSTEAFF. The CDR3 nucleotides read TGTGCCAGCACCAATGACGGGGGGCAGAGCACTGAAGCTTTCTTT.

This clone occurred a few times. CDR3 residues: CASREGQGNSPLHF. DNA of the CDR3: TGTGCCAGCCGTGAAGGACAGGGGAATTCACCCCTCCACTTT. The chain links TRBV28 to TRBJ1-6; TRBD1 matches 9 bases. The CDR3 is 14 residues long. V was pared by 8 bases and J by 7 bases, with 6 bases of the junction left unmatched. Germline V gene data show CDR1 as MDHEN and CDR2 as SYDVKM.

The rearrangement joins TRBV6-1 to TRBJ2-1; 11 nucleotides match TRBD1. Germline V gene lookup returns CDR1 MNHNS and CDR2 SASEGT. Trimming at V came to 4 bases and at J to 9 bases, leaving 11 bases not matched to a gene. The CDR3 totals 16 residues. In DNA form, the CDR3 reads TGTGCCAGCAGTGGAGGAGGGACAGGGGGTTTTGCTGAGCAGTTCTTC. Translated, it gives CASSGGGTGGFAEQFF.

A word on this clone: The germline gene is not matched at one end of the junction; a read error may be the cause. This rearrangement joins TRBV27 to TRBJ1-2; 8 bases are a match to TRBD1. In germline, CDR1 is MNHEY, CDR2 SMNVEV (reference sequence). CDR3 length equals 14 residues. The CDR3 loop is CASSFRDRWGGHTF. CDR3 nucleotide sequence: TGTGCCAGCAGTTTTAGGGACAGGTGGGGTGGCCACACCTTC.

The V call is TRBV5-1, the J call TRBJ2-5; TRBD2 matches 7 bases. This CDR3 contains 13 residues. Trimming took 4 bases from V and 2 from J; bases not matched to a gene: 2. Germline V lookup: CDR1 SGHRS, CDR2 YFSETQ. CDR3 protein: CASSRTSQETQYF. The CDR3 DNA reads TGCGCCAGCAGCCGGACTAGTCAAGAGACCCAGTACTTC.

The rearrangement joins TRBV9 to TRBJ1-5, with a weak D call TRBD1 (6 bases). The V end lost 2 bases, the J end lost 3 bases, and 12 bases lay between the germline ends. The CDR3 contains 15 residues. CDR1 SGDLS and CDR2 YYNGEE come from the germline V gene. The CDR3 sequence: CASSVESGVNQPQHF. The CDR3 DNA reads TGTGCCAGCAGCGTGGAATCAGGGGTCAATCAGCCCCAGCATTTT.

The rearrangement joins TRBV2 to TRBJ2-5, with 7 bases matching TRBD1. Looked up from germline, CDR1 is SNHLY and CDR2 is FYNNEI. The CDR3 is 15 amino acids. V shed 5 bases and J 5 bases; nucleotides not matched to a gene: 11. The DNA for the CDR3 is TGTGCCAGCAGTACAGGGGAGAGGACATGGGAGACCCAGTACTTC. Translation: CASSTGERTWETQYF. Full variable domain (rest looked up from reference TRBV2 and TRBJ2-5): EPEVTQTPSHQVTQMGQEVILRCVPISNHLYFYWYRQILGQKVEFLVSFYNNEISEKSEIFDDQFSVERPDGSNFTLKIRSTKLEDSAMYFCASSTGERTWETQYFGPGTRLLVL.

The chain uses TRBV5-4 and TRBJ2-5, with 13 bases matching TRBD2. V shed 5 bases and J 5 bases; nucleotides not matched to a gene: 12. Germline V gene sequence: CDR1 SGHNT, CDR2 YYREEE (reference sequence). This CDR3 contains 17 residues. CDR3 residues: CASRQQGGLAGRETQYF. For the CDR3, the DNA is TGTGCCAGCAGGCAGCAAGGGGGACTAGCGGGACGGGAGACCCAGTACTTC.

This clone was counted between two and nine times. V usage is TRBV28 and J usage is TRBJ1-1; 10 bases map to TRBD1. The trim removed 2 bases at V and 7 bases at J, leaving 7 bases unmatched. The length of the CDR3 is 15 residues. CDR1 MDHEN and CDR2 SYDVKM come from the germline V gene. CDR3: CASSLAGQGSSEAFF. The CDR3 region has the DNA TGTGCCAGCAGTTTAGCGGGACAGGGGTCGAGTGAAGCTTTCTTT.

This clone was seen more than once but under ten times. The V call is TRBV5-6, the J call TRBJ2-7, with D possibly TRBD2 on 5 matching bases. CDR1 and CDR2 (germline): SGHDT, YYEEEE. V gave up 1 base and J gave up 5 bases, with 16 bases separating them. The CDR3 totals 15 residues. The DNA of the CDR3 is TGTGCCAGCAGCTTGCGGGATTTTCCTAAGCACGAGCAGTACTTC. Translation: CASSLRDFPKHEQYF. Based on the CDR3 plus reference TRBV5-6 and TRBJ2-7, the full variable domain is DAGVTQSPTHLIKTRGQQVTLRCSPKSGHDTVSWYQQALGQGPQFIFQYYEEEERQRGNFPDRFSGHQFPNYSSELNVNALLLGDSALYLCASSLRDFPKHEQYFGPGTRLTVT.

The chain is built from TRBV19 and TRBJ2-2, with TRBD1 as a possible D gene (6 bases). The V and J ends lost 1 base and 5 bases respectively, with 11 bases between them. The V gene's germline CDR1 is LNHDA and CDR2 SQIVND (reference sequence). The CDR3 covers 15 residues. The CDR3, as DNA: TGTGCCAGTAGTATAGCAGGGCAGGGGACCGGGGAGCTGTTTTTT. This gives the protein CASSIAGQGTGELFF.

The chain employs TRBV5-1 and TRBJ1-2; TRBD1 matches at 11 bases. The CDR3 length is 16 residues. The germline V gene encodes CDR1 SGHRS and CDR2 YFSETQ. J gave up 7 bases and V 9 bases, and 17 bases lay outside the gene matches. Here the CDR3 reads CATSTGTGGFLSGYTF. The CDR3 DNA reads TGCGCCACCTCTACCGGGACAGGGGGTTTCCTGAGTGGCTACACCTTC.

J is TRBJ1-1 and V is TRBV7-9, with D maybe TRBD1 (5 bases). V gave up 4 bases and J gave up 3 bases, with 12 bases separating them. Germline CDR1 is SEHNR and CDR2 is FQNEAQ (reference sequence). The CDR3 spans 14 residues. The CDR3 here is CASSSMTVHTEAFF. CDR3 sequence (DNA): TGTGCCAGCAGCTCCATGACAGTTCACACTGAAGCTTTCTTT.

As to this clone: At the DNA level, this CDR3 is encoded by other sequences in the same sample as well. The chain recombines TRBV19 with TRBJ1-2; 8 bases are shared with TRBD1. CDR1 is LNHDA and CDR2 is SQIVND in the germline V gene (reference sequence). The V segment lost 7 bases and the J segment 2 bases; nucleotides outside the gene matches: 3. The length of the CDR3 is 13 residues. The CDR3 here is CASKRQGNYGYTF. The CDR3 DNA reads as TGTGCCAGTAAGCGACAGGGGAACTATGGCTACACCTTC.

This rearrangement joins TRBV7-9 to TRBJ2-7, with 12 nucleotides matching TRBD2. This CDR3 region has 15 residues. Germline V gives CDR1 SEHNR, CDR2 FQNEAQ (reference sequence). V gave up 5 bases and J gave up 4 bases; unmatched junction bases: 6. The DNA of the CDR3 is TGTGCCAGCAGCCTCGGACTAGCGGGGTTGTACGAGCAGTACTTC. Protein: CASSLGLAGLYEQYF.

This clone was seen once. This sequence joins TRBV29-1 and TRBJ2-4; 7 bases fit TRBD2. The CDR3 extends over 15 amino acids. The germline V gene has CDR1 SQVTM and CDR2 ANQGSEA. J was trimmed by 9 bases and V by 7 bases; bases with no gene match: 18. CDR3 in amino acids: CSAEARVGGDGIQYF. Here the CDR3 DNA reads TGCAGCGCCGAGGCGAGGGTGGGGGGGGATGGCATTCAGTACTTC.

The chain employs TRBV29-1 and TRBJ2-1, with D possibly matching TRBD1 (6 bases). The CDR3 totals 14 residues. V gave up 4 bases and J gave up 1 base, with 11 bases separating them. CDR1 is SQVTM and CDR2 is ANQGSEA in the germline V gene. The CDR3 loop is CSVGGPRSYNEQFF. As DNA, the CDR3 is TGCAGCGTTGGGGGGCCTAGGTCCTACAATGAGCAGTTCTTC.